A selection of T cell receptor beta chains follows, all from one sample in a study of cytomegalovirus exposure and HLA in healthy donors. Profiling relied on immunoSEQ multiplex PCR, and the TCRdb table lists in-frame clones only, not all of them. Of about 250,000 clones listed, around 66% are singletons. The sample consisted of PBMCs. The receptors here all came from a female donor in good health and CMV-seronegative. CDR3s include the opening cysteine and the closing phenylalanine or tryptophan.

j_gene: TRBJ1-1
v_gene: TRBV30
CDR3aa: CAWTVTGMNTEAFF

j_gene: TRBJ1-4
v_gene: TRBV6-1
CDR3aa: CASSAHPTVEKLFF

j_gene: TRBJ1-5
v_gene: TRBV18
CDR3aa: CASSPSGDVQPQHF

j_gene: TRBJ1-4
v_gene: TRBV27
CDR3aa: CASSLSRSNEKLFF

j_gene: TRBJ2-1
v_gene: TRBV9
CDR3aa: CASTPTQGGWNEQFF

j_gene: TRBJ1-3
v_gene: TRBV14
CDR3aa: CASSPQGTRPGNTIYF

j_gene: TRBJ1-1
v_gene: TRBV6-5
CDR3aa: CASRPGGYTEAFF

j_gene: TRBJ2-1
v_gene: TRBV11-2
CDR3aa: CASSLGASAYNEQFF

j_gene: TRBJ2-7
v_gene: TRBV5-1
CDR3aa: CASSLEQGSYEQYF

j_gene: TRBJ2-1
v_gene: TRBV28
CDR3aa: CASRDETGQIDEQFF

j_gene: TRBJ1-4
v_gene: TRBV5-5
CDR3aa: CASSFVGDNEKLFF

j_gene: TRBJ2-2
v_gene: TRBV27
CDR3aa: CASSGYRGSVPGELFF

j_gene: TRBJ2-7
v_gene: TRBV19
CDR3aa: CASSILPGGYEQYF

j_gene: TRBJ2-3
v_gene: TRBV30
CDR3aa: CAWKHGQSTDTQYF

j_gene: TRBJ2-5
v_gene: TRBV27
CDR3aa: CASSLWPQETQYF

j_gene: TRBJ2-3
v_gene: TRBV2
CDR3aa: CASREDSHGGSTQYF

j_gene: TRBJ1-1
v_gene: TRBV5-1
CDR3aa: CASSPEDRVPEAFF

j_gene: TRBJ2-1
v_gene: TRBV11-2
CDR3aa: CASSLSSGRYNEQFF

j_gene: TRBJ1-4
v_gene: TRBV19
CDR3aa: CASRKTGSVGEKLFF

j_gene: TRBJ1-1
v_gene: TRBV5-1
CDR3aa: CASSGRTGVGTEAFF

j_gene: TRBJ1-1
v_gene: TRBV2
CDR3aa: CASSVSFNTEAFF

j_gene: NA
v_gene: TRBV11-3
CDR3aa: CASRTGSHSYEQYF

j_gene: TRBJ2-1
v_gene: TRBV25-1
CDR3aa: CASSAARFNEQFF

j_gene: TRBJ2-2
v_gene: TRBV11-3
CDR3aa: CASSLARGGSGELFF

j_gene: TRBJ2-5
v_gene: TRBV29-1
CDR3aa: CSTTGGSQETQYF

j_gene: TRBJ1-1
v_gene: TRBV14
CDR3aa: CASSQHRKAFF

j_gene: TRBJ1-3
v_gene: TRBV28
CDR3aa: CASSSDAGVDTIYF

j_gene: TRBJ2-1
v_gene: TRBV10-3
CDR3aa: CAISEGLAGVNEQFF

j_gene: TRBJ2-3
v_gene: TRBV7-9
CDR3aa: CASSYPGLAGGDTQYF

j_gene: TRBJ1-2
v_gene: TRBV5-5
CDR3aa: CASSQQRGGYGYTF

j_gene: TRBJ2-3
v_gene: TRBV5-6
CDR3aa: CASSLGPKKGAPSDTQYF

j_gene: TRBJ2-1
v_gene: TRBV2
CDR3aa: CASGGLAGGNNEQFF

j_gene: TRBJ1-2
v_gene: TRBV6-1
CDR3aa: CASSSPDRFYGYTF

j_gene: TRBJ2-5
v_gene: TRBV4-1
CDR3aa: CASSWSPWEYQETQYF

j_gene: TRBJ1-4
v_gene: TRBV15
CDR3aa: CATSGGSLNEKLFF

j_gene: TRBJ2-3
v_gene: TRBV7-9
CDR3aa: CASSSGLAGTSTDTQYF

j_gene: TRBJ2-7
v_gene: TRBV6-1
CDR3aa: CASSEAGLTTYEQYF

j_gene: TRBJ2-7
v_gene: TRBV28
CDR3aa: CASRGGRLLYEQYF

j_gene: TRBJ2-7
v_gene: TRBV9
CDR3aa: CASSVARGPGYEQYF

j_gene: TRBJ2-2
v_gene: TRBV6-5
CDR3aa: CASSEQGTLGELFF

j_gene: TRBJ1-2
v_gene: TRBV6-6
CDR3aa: CASSYPGQATDGYTF

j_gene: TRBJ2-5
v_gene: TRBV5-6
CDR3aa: CASSFLRDRGKETQYF

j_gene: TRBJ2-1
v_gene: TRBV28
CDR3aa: CASSFPIIKLVTLNEQFF

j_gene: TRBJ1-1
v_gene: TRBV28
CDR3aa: CASSLFQGDLNTEAFF

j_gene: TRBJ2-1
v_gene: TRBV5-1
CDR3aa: CASSLLAGGRNEQFF

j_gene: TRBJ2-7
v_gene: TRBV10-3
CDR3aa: CAISESPSGNYEQYF

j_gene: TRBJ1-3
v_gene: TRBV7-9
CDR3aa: CASTRAGNTIYF

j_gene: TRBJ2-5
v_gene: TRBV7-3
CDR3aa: CASSPRFARETQYF

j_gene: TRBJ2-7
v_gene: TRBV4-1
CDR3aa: CASSPFGEGEEQYF

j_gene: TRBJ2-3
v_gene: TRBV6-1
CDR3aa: CASSEDRGPDTQYF

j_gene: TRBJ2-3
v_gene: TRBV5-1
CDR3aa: CASSSREDGTDTQYF